This T cell receptor beta chain derives from a study of blood T cells in healthy people across ages. The V gene end was trimmed by 2 bases and the J gene end by 3 bases; junction bases not matched to a gene: 8. Looked up from germline, CDR1 is MNHEY and CDR2 is SVGAGI. The length of the CDR3 is 18 residues. The authors ran a second PCR of about 7 to 12 cycles using a sample-barcoded 5' primer and a J-beta primer mix. TCRdb reanalysed the 5' RACE reads using MiXCR and keeps one entry per CDR3 protein. The sample lists 540,000 or so distinct CDR3 sequences; under 55% were seen once. As to this clonotype: A much larger clone sits a single nucleotide away, making a read error possible.

The receptor was isolated from an older man in good health. The chain has TRBV6-5 and TRBJ1-5, with 12 bases identical to TRBD1. Sequencing used blood. The CDR3 sequence: CASSYDGTGGWTNQPQHF. Here the CDR3 DNA reads TGTGCCAGCAGTTACGATGGGACAGGGGGCTGGACCAATCAGCCCCAGCATTTT.